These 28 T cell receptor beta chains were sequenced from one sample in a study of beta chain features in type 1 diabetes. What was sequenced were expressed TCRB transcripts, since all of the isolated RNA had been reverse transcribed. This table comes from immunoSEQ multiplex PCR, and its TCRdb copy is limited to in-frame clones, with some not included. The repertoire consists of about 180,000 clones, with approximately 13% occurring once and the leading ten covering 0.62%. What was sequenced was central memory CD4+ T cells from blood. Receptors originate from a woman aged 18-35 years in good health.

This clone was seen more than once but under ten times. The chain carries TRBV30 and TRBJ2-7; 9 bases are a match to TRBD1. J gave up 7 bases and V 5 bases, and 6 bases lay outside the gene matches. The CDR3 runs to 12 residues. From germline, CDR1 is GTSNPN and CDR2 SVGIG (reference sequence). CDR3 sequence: CAWEQGAYEQYF. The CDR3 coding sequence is TGTGCCTGGGAACAGGGGGCTTATGAGCAGTACTTC.

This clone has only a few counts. DNA for the CDR3: TGTGCCAGCAGCTTGGGGTCGGGGGGCGCCCGGGATGAGCAGTTCTTC. The encoded protein is CASSLGSGGARDEQFF. The rearrangement links TRBV5-4 to TRBJ2-1; D possibly corresponds to TRBD2 (7 bases). The CDR3 is 16 residues long. V was shortened by 0 bases and J by 8 bases, with 18 bases between the two germline ends. Germline CDR1 reads SGHNT; CDR2 reads YYREEE (reference sequence).

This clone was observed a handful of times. The CDR3 bases are TGCGCCAGCAGCACCACTACCACAGATACGCAGTATTTT. As protein: CASSTTTTDTQYF. V usage is TRBV5-1 and J usage is TRBJ2-3, with D unresolved. The V end lost 4 bases, the J end lost 2 bases, and 8 bases lay between the germline ends. The CDR3 extends over 13 amino acids. From germline, CDR1 is SGHRS and CDR2 YFSETQ. Together with reference TRBV5-1 and TRBJ2-3, the CDR3 gives the full variable domain: KAGVTQTPRYLIKTRGQQVTLSCSPISGHRSVSWYQQTPGQGLQFLFEYFSETQRNKGNFPGRFSGRQFSNSRSEMNVSTLELGDSALYLCASSTTTTDTQYFGPGTRLTVL.

The CDR3 DNA sequence: TGCAGTGCGTGGACAGGGGGTGGCTACACCTTC. This encodes CSAWTGGGYTF. J is TRBJ1-2 and V is TRBV20-1; 10 bases line up with TRBD1. The CDR3 is made up of 11 amino acids. V was clipped by 6 bases and J by 7 bases; unmatched bases: 2. The germline V gene encodes CDR1 DFQATT and CDR2 SNEGSKA (reference sequence).

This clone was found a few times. CDR3 in DNA: TGTGCCAGCTCACCTAATCGACTAGCGGGAGTCAAGAACGAGCAGTACTTC. Residues: CASSPNRLAGVKNEQYF. This chain links TRBV18 with TRBJ2-7, with 12 positions matching TRBD2. Germline assignment: CDR1 KGHSH and CDR2 LQKENI. J was trimmed by 5 bases and V by 3 bases; bases with no gene match: 11. This CDR3 region has 17 residues.

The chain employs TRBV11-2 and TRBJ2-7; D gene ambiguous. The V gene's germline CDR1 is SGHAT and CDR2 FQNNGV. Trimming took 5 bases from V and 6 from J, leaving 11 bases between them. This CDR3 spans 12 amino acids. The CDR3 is CASSAFNSEQYF. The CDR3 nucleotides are TGTGCCAGCAGCGCGTTCAACAGCGAGCAGTACTTC.

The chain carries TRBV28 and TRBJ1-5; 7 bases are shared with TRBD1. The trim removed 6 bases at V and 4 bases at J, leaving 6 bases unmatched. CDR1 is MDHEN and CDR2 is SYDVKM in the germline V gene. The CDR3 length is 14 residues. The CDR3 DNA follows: TGTGCCAGCAGCCTTCCGGGACAGAATCAGCCCCAGCATTTT. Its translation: CASSLPGQNQPQHF.

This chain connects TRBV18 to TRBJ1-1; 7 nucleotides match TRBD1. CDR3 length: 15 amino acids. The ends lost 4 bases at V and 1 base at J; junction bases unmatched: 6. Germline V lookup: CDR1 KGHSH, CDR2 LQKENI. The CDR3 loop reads CASSQKGQKNTEAFF. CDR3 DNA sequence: TGTGCCAGCTCACAAAAGGGACAGAAGAACACTGAAGCTTTCTTT.

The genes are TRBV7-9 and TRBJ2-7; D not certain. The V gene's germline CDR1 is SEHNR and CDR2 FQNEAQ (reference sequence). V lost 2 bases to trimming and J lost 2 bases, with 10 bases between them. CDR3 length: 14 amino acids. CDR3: CASSLHSSAYEQYF. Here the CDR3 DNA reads TGTGCCAGCAGCTTACACAGTTCTGCCTACGAGCAGTACTTC.

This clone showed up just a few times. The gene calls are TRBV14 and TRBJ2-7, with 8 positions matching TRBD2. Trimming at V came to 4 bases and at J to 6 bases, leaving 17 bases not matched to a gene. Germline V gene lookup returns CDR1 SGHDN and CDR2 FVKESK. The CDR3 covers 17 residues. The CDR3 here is CASSLRQIAGQAGEQYF. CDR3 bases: TGTGCCAGCAGCCTGAGACAGATAGCGGGACAAGCAGGCGAGCAGTACTTC.

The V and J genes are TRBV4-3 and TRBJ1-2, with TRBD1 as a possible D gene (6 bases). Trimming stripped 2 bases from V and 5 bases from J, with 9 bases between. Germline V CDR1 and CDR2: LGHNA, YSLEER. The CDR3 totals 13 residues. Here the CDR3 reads CASSQNTGYGYTF. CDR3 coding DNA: TGCGCCAGCAGCCAAAATACAGGGTATGGCTACACCTTC.

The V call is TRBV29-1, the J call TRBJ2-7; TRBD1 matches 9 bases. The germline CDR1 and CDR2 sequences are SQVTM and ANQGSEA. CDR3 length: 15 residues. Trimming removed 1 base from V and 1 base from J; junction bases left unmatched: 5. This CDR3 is CSVEAGTGLSYEQYF. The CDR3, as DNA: TGCAGCGTTGAAGCCGGGACAGGGTTGTCCTACGAGCAGTACTTC.

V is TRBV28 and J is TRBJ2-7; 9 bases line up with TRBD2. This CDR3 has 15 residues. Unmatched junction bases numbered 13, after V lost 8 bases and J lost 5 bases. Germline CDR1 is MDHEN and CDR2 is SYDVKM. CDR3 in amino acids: CASYPLRAGGDEQYF. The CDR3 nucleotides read TGTGCCAGCTACCCCCTCCGAGCGGGAGGAGACGAGCAGTACTTC.

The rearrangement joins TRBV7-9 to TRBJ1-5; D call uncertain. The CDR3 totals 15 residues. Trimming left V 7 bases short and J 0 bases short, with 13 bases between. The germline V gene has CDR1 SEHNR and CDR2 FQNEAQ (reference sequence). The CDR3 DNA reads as TGTGCCAGCACCTCGGGATCTTCTAGCAATCAGCCCCAGCATTTT. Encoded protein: CASTSGSSSNQPQHF.

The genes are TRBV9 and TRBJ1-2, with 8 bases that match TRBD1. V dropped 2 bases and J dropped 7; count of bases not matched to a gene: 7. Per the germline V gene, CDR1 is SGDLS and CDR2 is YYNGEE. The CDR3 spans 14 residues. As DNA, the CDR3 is TGTGCCAGCAGCGTTGGACAGGGCTCCCTTGGCTACACCTTC. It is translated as CASSVGQGSLGYTF.

CDR3 amino acids: CASSSQNNQNQPQHF. The CDR3 DNA is TGTGCCAGCAGTTCCCAGAATAACCAGAATCAGCCCCAGCATTTT. This sequence joins TRBV5-5 and TRBJ1-5; D remains ambiguous. This CDR3 is 15 amino acids long. Germline V CDR1 and CDR2: SGHKS, YYEKEE (reference sequence). V was trimmed by 5 bases and J by 4 bases, leaving 16 bases between them. Complete variable domain (other parts from reference TRBV5-5 and TRBJ1-5): DAGVTQSPTHLIKTRGQQVTLRCSPISGHKSVSWYQQVLGQGPQFIFQYYEKEERGRGNFPDRFSARQFPNYSSELNVNALLLGDSALYLCASSSQNNQNQPQHFGDGTRLSIL.

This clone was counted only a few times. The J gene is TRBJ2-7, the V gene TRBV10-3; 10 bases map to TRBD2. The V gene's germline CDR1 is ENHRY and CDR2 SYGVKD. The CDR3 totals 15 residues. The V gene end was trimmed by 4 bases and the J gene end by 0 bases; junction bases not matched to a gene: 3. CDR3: CAISGASGSSYEQYF. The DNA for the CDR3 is TGTGCCATCAGTGGGGCTAGCGGGAGCTCCTACGAGCAGTACTTC.

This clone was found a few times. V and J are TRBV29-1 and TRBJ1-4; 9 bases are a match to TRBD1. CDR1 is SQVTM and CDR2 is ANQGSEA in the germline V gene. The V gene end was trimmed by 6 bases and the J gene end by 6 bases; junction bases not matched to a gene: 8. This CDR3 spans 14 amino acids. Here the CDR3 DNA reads TGCAGCGTCGGTAAACAGGGGGCGGATGAAAAACTGTTTTTT. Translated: CSVGKQGADEKLFF.

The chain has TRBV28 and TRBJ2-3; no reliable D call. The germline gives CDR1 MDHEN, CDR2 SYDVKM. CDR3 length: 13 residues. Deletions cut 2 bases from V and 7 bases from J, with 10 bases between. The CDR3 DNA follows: TGTGCCAGCAGTTTACACAATGAAAATACGCAGTATTTT. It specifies CASSLHNENTQYF.

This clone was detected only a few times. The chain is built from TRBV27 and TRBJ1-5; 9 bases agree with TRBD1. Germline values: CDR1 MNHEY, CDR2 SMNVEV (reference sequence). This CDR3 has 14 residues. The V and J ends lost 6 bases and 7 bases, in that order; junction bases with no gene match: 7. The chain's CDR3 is CASRTTGGRQPQHF. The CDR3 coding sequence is TGTGCCAGCAGAACTACAGGGGGCAGGCAGCCCCAGCATTTT.

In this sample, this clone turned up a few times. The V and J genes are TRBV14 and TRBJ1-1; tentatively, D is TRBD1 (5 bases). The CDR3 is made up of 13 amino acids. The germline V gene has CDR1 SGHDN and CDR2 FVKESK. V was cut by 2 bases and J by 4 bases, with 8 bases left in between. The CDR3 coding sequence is TGTGCCAGCAGCCAACTCAGGGCCACTGAAGCTTTCTTT. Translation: CASSQLRATEAFF.

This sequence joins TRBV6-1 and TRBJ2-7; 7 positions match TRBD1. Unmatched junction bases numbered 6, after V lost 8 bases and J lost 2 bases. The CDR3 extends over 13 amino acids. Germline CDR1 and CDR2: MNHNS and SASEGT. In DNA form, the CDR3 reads TGTGCCAGCTCCCGGACAGGCACCTACGAGCAGTACTTC. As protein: CASSRTGTYEQYF.

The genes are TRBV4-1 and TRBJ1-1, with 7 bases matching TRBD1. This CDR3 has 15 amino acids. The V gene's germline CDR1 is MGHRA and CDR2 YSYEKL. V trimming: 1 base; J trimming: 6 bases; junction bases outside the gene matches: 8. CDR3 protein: CASSQGDRDVAEAFF. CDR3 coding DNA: TGCGCCAGCAGCCAAGGCGACAGGGATGTAGCTGAAGCTTTCTTT.

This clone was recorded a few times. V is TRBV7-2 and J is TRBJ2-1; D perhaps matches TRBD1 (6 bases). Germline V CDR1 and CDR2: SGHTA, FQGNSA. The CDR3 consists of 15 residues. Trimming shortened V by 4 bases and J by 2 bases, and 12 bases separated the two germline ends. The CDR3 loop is CASSSRTDTYNEQFF. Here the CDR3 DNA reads TGTGCCAGCAGCTCGAGGACAGACACCTACAATGAGCAGTTCTTC.

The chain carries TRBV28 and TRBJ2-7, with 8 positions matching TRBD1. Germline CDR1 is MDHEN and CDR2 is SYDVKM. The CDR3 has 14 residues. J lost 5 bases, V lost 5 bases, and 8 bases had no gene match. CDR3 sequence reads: CASSGGTGFNEQYF. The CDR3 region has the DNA TGTGCCAGCAGTGGGGGGACAGGCTTTAACGAGCAGTACTTC.

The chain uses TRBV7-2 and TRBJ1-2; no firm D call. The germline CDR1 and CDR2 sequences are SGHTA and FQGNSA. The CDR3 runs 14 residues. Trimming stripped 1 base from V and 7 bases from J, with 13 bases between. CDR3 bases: TGTGCCAGCAGCTTAGTAGATTCTACGGGTGGCTACACCTTC. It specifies CASSLVDSTGGYTF.

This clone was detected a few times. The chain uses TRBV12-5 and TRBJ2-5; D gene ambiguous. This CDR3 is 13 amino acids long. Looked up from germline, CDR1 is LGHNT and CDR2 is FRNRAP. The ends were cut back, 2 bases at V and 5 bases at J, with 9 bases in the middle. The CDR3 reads CASGLTTTETQYF. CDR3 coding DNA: TGTGCTAGTGGTTTGACCACCACTGAGACCCAGTACTTC.

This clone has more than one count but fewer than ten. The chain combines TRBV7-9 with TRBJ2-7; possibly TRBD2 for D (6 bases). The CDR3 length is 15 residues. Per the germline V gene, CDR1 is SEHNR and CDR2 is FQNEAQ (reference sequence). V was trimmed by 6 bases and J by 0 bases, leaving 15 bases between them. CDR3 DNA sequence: TGTGCCAGCAGACCTCCGGGACTCGCCTCCTACGAGCAGTACTTC. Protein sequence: CASRPPGLASYEQYF.